Below, one T cell receptor beta chain is given with its context. Its antigen is still unknown. CDR3 length: 14 residues. Trimming removed 2 bases at V and 3 bases at J, with 11 bases between. The germline V gene encodes CDR1 MDHEN and CDR2 SYDVKM. The repertoire was sequenced with immunoSEQ multiplex PCR; TCRdb's copy has only in-frame clones and lacks some. The profile covers 150,000 to 200,000 clones, with over 50% appearing a single time and about 9.4% taken by the ten largest. The data are from a study of shared clonotypes between healthy human individuals. Study at large: The study used three CD4 naive, three CD4 memory, two CD8 naive and one CD8 memory plate per donor.

General study points: Blood was the sole source, and tissue repertoires probably differ. Of the naive CD4 clonotypes, roughly 5.5% were shared across a few donors.

The sample comprised memory CD4+ T cells sorted from blood. Noted subset: CD45RA-negative fraction. The chain uses TRBV28 and TRBJ2-7; D not certain. This clonotype was sampled from a man between 25 and 39 years old in good health. This CDR3 is CASSLGRPVYEQYF. CDR3 in DNA: TGTGCCAGCAGTTTAGGACGCCCAGTCTACGAGCAGTACTTC.